One and the same sample provided the 9 T cell receptor beta chains below, sequenced in a study of blood T cell repertoires in COVID-19. Repertoires were generated with immunoSEQ multiplex PCR, while TCRdb's copy carries only in-frame clones and drops some. The sample records some 320,000 clones, around 89% being singletons. The specimen was peripheral blood. Receptor source: a woman aged 30 to 39 who had recovered from COVID-19.

The chain links TRBV6-2 or TRBV6-3 to TRBJ2-1, with 7 bases identical to TRBD1. Germline CDR1 is MNHEY and CDR2 is SVGEGT. Trimming at V came to 4 bases and at J to 12 bases, leaving 6 bases not matched to a gene. This CDR3 is built from 12 residues. CDR3 nucleotides: TGTGCCAGCAGTTCACTACGACAGGGGCAGTTCTTC. Amino acids: CASSSLRQGQFF.

The genes are TRBV7-9 and TRBJ1-1, with 7 nucleotides matching TRBD1. The V gene end was trimmed by 2 bases and the J gene end by 6 bases; junction bases not matched to a gene: 6. This CDR3 is 14 amino acids long. Per germline, CDR1 SEHNR and CDR2 FQNEAQ (reference sequence). The CDR3 DNA sequence: TGTGCCAGCAGCTTAAGGACAGGTTTGTCTGAAGCTTTCTTT. It is translated as CASSLRTGLSEAFF.

The V call is TRBV2, the J call TRBJ1-4; no reliable D call. The germline V and J ends were trimmed by 8 bases and 8 bases, with 9 bases remaining between them. Germline V CDR1 and CDR2: SNHLY, FYNNEI. This CDR3 has 11 amino acids. CDR3 amino acids: CASVRHEKLFF. Written as DNA, the CDR3 is TGTGCCAGCGTACGACACGAAAAACTGTTTTTT.

This CDR3 reads CASSEYSGATDQETQYF. The DNA of the CDR3 is TGCGCCAGCAGTGAGTATAGCGGGGCGACAGATCAAGAGACCCAGTACTTC. The chain has TRBV10-2 and TRBJ2-5; TRBD2 aligns across 8 bases. This CDR3 has 17 residues. V lost 1 base, J lost 2 bases, and 9 bases stayed unmatched. Germline V lookup: CDR1 WSHSY, CDR2 SAAADI.

The chain uses TRBV4-2 and TRBJ1-4; D unresolved. The CDR3 has 16 amino acids. Trimming left V 4 bases short and J 2 bases short, with 14 bases between. CDR1 LGHNA and CDR2 YNFKEQ come from the germline V gene. The CDR3 loop reads CASSLFWGATNEKLFF. CDR3 in DNA: TGTGCCAGCAGCCTTTTTTGGGGAGCGACTAATGAAAAACTGTTTTTT.

The genes are TRBV6-5 and TRBJ1-3; 8 nucleotides line up with TRBD1. After removal of 5 bases from V and 9 bases from J, the junction contained 9 bases not matched to a gene. Germline values: CDR1 MNHEY, CDR2 SVGAGI. The CDR3 runs 14 residues. CDR3 nucleotides: TGTGCCAGCAGTAGGACAGGGAGTGGTACCACCATATATTTT. It translates to CASSRTGSGTTIYF.

This rearrangement joins TRBV19 to TRBJ1-2; no clear D gene. CDR1 is LNHDA and CDR2 is SQIVND in the germline V gene (reference sequence). CDR3 length equals 14 residues. With 5 bases removed from V and 8 bases from J, the gap between germline ends came to 18 bases. The CDR3 DNA reads as TGTGCCAGTAGTTTACCGTCACCTCACTTCGGCTACACCTTC. Translating it yields CASSLPSPHFGYTF.

CDR3 DNA sequence: TGTGCCAGCAGTTTAGGGCCTAGCGGGGTCCACGAGCAGTACTTC. This gives the protein CASSLGPSGVHEQYF. The J gene is TRBJ2-7, the V gene TRBV28; TRBD2 aligns across 9 bases. Germline assignment: CDR1 MDHEN and CDR2 SYDVKM. Unmatched junction bases numbered 7, after V lost 2 bases and J lost 5 bases. The CDR3 is 15 residues long.

V gene TRBV7-2 combines with J gene TRBJ2-6, with D possibly TRBD1 on 6 matching bases. V lost 5 bases to trimming and J lost 3 bases, with 11 bases between them. CDR1 and CDR2 from the germline V gene are SGHTA and FQGNSA. The CDR3 has 15 residues. CDR3 region: CASSPQGIGANVLTF. The CDR3 DNA sequence: TGTGCCAGCAGCCCACAGGGAATTGGGGCCAACGTCCTGACTTTC.